The subject of this entry is one TCR beta chain. J gave up 11 bases and V 0 bases, and 4 bases lay outside the gene matches. The length of the CDR3 is 13 residues. In germline, CDR1 is LGHNA, CDR2 YNFKEQ. This sample stems from a study of technical replicates of blood from a handful of donors. Clones were sequenced by immunoSEQ multiplex PCR, and TCRdb holds only the in-frame ones, with some missing. This sample yields 60,000 to 80,000 clones, of which nearly 90% are seen a single time; around 5.1% belongs to the top ten. The material sequenced was PBMCs. The V call is TRBV4-2, the J call TRBJ1-1; TRBD1 aligns across 9 bases. The clonotype was recovered from a human donor in good health. Some clones in this sample may be carry-over from other donors' samples. CDR3: CASSQDQGQGAFF. The CDR3 DNA sequence: TGTGCCAGCAGCCAAGACCAGGGACAGGGTGCTTTCTTT.